Listed here is a single T cell receptor (beta chain). No antigen is known for it. TCRdb itself ran the RT-PCR reads through MiXCR, one entry per CDR3 protein. The sample holds about 240,000 distinct CDR3 sequences, 9% to 15% seen once. The sample comes from a study of response to subunit inactivated influenza vaccine. With 4 bases clipped from V and 5 bases from J, the junction kept 7 bases outside the gene matches. Looked up from germline, CDR1 is SGHTA and CDR2 is FQGTGA. The CDR3 runs 15 residues. Study-level findings and limits: It was the authors' suggestion that each seasonal influenza vaccination recruits few new T cells.

This receptor was taken from a man aged 45-65 years who received an inactivated influenza vaccine. The chain couples TRBV7-3 to TRBJ2-3; 9 nucleotides match TRBD2. The sequences come from non-naive T cells sorted from PBMCs, collected around two weeks before vaccination. The CDR3 loop reads CASSSSGTKGDTQYF. The DNA of the CDR3 is TGTGCCAGCAGCTCTAGCGGGACCAAGGGAGATACGCAGTATTTT.